Listed below are T cell receptor beta chains from one sample, sequenced in a study of control samples from healthy donors and cancer patients. Using immunoSEQ multiplex PCR, the repertoire was profiled, and TCRdb retains in-frame clones only, with some absent. The profile covers 150,000 to 200,000 clones, with around 88% appearing a single time and more than 1.5% taken by the ten largest. The specimen was blood. All receptors derive from a young man in good health. CDR3s include the opening cysteine and the closing phenylalanine or tryptophan. The order of the fields is J gene, clone size, V gene, D gene, CDR3 DNA, CDR3 protein. D genes are given only for firm matches. For some rows the clone size is stated as once, few or many, or as a class when expanded; others skip it.

>TRBJ2-5|-|TRBV30|-
TGTGCCTGGAGTATGGGAACAGGGCCGAAGACCCAGTACTTC
CAWSMGTGPKTQYF
>TRBJ1-6|-|TRBV4-1|TRBD1
TGCGCCAGCAGCCTGATGACCGGGACAGGGGATTCACCCCTCCACTTT
CASSLMTGTGDSPLHF
>TRBJ1-2|-|TRBV4-3|TRBD1
TGCGCCAGCAGCCAAGAAGGGCAGGGGGCGAGTGGCTACACCTTC
CASSQEGQGASGYTF
>TRBJ2-1|once|TRBV30|-
TGTGCCTGGAGTGCTAGCCACAATGAGCAGTTCTTC
CAWSASHNEQFF
>TRBJ2-7|-|TRBV5-4|-
TGTGCCAGCAGCTTGTGGATTGGAAACGAGCAGTACTTC
CASSLWIGNEQYF
>TRBJ2-7|-|TRBV19|-
TGTGCCAGTAGTGCGGGACACCTCTACGAGCAGTACTTC
CASSAGHLYEQYF
>TRBJ2-3|-|TRBV6-6|-
TGTGCCAGCAGCTGGGACTCCAGCACAGATACGCAGTATTTT
CASSWDSSTDTQYF
>TRBJ1-3|-|TRBV11-2|TRBD1
TGTGCCAGCAGCTCTCCTAGGACAGGGGGAAACACCATATATTTT
CASSSPRTGGNTIYF
>TRBJ1-5|once|TRBV11-1|TRBD1
TGTGCCAGCAGCCTCACAGGGGAGAATCAGCCCCAGCATTTT
CASSLTGENQPQHF
>TRBJ1-4|-|TRBV9|-
TGTGCCAGCTCCCCCAATGGGGGGAATGAAAAACTGTTTTTT
CASSPNGGNEKLFF
>TRBJ2-2|-|TRBV27|-
TGTGCCAGCAAAGACAACCGGGACGATCGAGTCACCGGGGAGCTGTTTTTT
CASKDNRDDRVTGELFF